Listed here are 9 T cell receptor beta chains from one sample, sequenced in a study of beta chain features in type 1 diabetes. cDNA synthesis used the whole RNA isolate, giving expressed TCRB sequences. Here immunoSEQ multiplex PCR was the method, and the copy in TCRdb shows in-frame clones only, minus some. Of fewer than 500,000 clones in the sample, approximately 15% are singletons; the top ten hold around 0.039%. The sample consisted of naive CD4+ T cells from blood. The receptors were sampled from a man aged 25 to 40 in good health.

The gene calls are TRBV7-2 and TRBJ2-5, with 12 positions matching TRBD2. The germline CDR1 and CDR2 sequences are SGHTA and FQGNSA. The V gene end was trimmed by 7 bases and the J gene end by 2 bases; junction bases not matched to a gene: 2. CDR3 length: 14 amino acids. The DNA of the CDR3 is TGTGCCAGCACCGGACTAGCGGGGCAAGAGACCCAGTACTTC. It is translated as CASTGLAGQETQYF.

This clone was observed a few times. Distinct nucleotide sequences in the sample also encode this CDR3. This rearrangement joins TRBV2 to TRBJ2-1; no clear D. There are 11 residues in the CDR3. CDR1 SNHLY and CDR2 FYNNEI come from the germline V gene. The V end lost 6 bases, the J end lost 9 bases, and 9 bases lay between the germline ends. CDR3 nucleotides: TGTGCCAGCAGCTACTCGGGTGAGCAGTTCTTC. Encoded protein: CASSYSGEQFF.

V gene TRBV19 combines with J gene TRBJ2-1, with D hard to call. The CDR3 spans 14 residues. V was pared by 3 bases and J by 3 bases, with 9 bases between. Per germline, CDR1 LNHDA and CDR2 SQIVND (reference sequence). The CDR3: CASSIDTDYNEQFF. In nucleotides, the CDR3 is TGTGCCAGTAGTATCGACACTGACTACAATGAGCAGTTCTTC.

This clone was counted a few times. The V call is TRBV30, the J call TRBJ1-2; tentative D call: TRBD1 (5 bases). CDR3 length: 14 residues. The germline V gene encodes CDR1 GTSNPN and CDR2 SVGIG (reference sequence). V lost 2 bases and J 4 bases, leaving 14 bases between the germline ends. This CDR3 reads CAWSSGTGIYGYTF. CDR3 in DNA: TGTGCCTGGAGTAGCGGGACTGGAATCTATGGCTACACCTTC.

The rearrangement uses TRBV29-1 and TRBJ1-1; TRBD1 agrees at 7 bases. The CDR3 has 15 amino acids. The V gene's germline CDR1 is SQVTM and CDR2 ANQGSEA. Trimming took 7 bases from V and 1 from J; bases not matched to a gene: 12. The CDR3, as DNA: TGCAGCGCCCTGGCGGGACAGAAGTCGAACACTGAAGCTTTCTTT. Translation gives CSALAGQKSNTEAFF. Together with reference TRBV29-1 and TRBJ1-1, the CDR3 gives the full variable domain: SAVISQKPSRDICQRGTSLTIQCQVDSQVTMMFWYRQQPGQSLTLIATANQGSEATYESGFVIDKFPISRPNLTFSTLTVSNMSPEDSSIYLCSALAGQKSNTEAFFGQGTRLTVV.

The chain uses TRBV27 and TRBJ2-2; the match to TRBD1 covers 7 bases. The junction had 4 bases not matched to a gene; V was cut back by 5 bases and J by 4 bases. This CDR3 is 14 amino acids long. Germline V lookup: CDR1 MNHEY, CDR2 SMNVEV (reference sequence). The DNA of the CDR3 is TGTGCCAGCAGTAAGCGGACAGGCACCGGGGAGCTGTTTTTT. Translated: CASSKRTGTGELFF.

The V and J genes are TRBV4-3 and TRBJ2-7; 10 positions match TRBD1. The CDR3 is 15 amino acids. Germline assignment: CDR1 LGHNA and CDR2 YSLEER. The V and J ends lost 1 base and 3 bases, in that order; junction bases with no gene match: 3. DNA for the CDR3: TGCGCCAGCAGCCAAGCGGGACAGGGGTTCTACGAGCAGTACTTC. It yields the protein CASSQAGQGFYEQYF.

There are a few counts of this clone. This chain links TRBV30 with TRBJ2-5; D is uncertain. Germline V gene data show CDR1 as GTSNPN and CDR2 as SVGIG (reference sequence). This CDR3 comprises 12 residues. The CDR3 DNA reads as TGTGTCATGACCTCTACCCAAGAGACCCAGTACTTC. Its translation is CVMTSTQETQYF. Variable domain in full (rest from reference TRBV30 and TRBJ2-5): SQTIHQWPATLVQPVGSPLSLECTVEGTSNPNLYWYRQAAGRGLQLLFYSVGIGQISSEVPQNLSASRPQDRQFILSSKKLLLSDSGFYLCVMTSTQETQYFGPGTRLLVL.

This chain joins TRBV7-2 and TRBJ1-2; tentative D call: TRBD1 (5 bases). This CDR3 spans 15 amino acids. V lost 2 bases, J lost 4 bases, and 14 bases lay in between. Germline V gene sequence: CDR1 SGHTA, CDR2 FQGNSA. Written as DNA, the CDR3 is TGTGCCAGCAGCTTACCCCGGGGCCGACGCTATGGCTACACCTTC. The encoded protein is CASSLPRGRRYGYTF.